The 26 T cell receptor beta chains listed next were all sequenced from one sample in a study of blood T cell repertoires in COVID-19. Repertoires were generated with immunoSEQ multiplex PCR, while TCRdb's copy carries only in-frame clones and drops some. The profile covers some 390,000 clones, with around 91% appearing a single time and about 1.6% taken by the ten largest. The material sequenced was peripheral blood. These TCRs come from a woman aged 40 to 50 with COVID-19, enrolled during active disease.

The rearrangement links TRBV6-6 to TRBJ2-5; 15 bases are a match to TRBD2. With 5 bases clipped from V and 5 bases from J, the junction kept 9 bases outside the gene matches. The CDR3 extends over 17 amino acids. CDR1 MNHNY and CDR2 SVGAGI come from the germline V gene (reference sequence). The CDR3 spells CASSRTSGGASGETQYF. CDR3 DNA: TGTGCCAGCAGTCGGACTAGCGGGGGGGCCAGTGGGGAGACCCAGTACTTC.

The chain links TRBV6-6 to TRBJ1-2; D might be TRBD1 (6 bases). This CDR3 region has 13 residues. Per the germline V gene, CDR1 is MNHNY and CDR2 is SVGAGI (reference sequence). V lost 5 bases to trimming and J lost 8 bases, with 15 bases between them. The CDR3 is CASSQDRAFGYTF. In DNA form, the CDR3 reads TGTGCCAGCAGTCAGGACAGAGCCTTCGGCTACACCTTC.

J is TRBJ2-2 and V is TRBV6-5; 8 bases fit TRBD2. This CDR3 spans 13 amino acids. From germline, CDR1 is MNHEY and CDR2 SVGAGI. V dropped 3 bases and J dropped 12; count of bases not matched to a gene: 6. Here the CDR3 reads CASSYRSGGQLFF. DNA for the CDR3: TGTGCCAGCAGTTATAGGAGCGGGGGCCAGCTGTTTTTT.

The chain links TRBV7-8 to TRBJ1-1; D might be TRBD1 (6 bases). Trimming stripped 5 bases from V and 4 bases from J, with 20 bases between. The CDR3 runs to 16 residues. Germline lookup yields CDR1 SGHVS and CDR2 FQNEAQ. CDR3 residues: CASSGMGFRGGTEAFF. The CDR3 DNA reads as TGTGCCAGCAGCGGGATGGGATTTCGAGGGGGCACTGAAGCTTTCTTT.

CDR3 nucleotides: TGTGCCAGCAGCGGCCCTACTTACAATGAGCAGTTCTTC. Its protein product is CASSGPTYNEQFF. The rearrangement uses TRBV9 and TRBJ2-1; no clear D gene. Germline values: CDR1 SGDLS, CDR2 YYNGEE. The germline V and J ends were trimmed by 3 bases and 4 bases, with 8 bases remaining between them. The CDR3 extends over 13 amino acids.

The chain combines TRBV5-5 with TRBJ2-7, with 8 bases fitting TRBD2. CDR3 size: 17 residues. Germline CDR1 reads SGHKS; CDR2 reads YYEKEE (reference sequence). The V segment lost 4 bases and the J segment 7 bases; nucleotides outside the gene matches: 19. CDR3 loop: CASSTGALRGASREQYF. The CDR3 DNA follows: TGTGCCAGCAGCACTGGGGCCCTGCGGGGGGCCTCGCGGGAGCAGTACTTC.

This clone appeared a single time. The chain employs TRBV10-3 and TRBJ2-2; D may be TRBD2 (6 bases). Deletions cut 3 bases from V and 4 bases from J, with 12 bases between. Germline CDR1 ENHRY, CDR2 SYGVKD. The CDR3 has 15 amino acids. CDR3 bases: TGTGCCATCAGTGAAGTAAGCGGGCGCACCGGGGAGCTGTTTTTT. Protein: CAISEVSGRTGELFF.

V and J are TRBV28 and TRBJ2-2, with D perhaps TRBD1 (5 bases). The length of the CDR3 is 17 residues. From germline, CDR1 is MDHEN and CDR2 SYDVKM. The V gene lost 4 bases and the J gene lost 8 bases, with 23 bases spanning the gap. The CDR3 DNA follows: TGTGCCAGCAGTTACCCAGGGCCCGGACAAGGGATGGGGGAGCTGTTTTTT. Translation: CASSYPGPGQGMGELFF. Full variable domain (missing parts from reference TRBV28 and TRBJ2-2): DVKVTQSSRYLVKRTGEKVFLECVQDMDHENMFWYRQDPGLGLRLIYFSYDVKMKEKGDIPEGYSVSREKKERFSLILESASTNQTSMYLCASSYPGPGQGMGELFFGEGSRLTVL.

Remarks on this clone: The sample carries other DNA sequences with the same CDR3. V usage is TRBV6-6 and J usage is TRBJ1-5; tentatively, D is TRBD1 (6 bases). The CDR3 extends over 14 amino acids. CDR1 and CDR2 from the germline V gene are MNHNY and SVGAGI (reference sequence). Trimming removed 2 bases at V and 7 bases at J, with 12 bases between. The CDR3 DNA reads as TGTGCCAGCAGTTACCGGCAGGGGAACCAGCCCCAGCATTTT. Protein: CASSYRQGNQPQHF.

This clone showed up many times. The CDR3, as DNA: TGTGCCAGCAGCGTAGCTCAGGGATGGGATTCACCCCTCCACTTT. It yields the protein CASSVAQGWDSPLHF. J is TRBJ1-6 and V is TRBV9; TRBD1 is a possible D gene (5 bases). The CDR3 runs 15 residues. Trimming removed 0 bases at V and 8 bases at J, with 12 bases between. The germline V gene has CDR1 SGDLS and CDR2 YYNGEE. The full variable domain, its missing parts supplied by reference TRBV9 and TRBJ1-6, is DSGVTQTPKHLITATGQRVTLRCSPRSGDLSVYWYQQSLDQGLQFLIQYYNGEERAKGNILERFSAQQFPDLHSELNLSSLELGDSALYFCASSVAQGWDSPLHFGNGTRLTVT.

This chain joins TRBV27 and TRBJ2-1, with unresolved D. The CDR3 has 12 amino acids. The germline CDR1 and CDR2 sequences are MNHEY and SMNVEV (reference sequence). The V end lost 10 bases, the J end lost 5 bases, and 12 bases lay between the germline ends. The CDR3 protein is CAITSDNNEQFF. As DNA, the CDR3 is TGTGCCATCACTTCAGACAACAATGAGCAGTTCTTC.

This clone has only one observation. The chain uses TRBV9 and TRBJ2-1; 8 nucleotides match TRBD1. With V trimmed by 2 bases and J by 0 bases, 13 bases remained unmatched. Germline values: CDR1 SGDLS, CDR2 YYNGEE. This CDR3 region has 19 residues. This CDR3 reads CASSVRDRGSWSSYNEQFF. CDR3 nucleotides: TGTGCCAGCAGCGTGCGAGACAGGGGAAGTTGGAGCTCCTACAATGAGCAGTTCTTC.

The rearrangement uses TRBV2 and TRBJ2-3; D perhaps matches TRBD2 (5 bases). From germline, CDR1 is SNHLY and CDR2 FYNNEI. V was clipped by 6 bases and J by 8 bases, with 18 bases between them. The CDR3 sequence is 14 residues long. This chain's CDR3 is CASSLILNRGTQYF. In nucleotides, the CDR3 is TGTGCCAGCAGCCTCATTTTAAATCGGGGTACGCAGTATTTT.

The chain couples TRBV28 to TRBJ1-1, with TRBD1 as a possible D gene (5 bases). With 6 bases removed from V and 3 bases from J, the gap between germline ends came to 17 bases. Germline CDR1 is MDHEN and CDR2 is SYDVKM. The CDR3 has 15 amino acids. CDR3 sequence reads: CASSPIWGGDTEAFF. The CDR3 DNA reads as TGTGCCAGCAGCCCTATATGGGGGGGGGACACTGAAGCTTTCTTT. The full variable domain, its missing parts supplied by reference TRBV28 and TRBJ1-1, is DVKVTQSSRYLVKRTGEKVFLECVQDMDHENMFWYRQDPGLGLRLIYFSYDVKMKEKGDIPEGYSVSREKKERFSLILESASTNQTSMYLCASSPIWGGDTEAFFGQGTRLTVV.

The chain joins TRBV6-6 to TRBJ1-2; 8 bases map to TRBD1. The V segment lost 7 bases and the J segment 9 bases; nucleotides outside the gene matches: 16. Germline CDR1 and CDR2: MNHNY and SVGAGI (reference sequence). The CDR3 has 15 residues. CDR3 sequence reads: CASKSRDRPRVRYTF. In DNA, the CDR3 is TGTGCCAGCAAATCAAGGGACAGGCCCCGAGTCCGCTACACCTTC.

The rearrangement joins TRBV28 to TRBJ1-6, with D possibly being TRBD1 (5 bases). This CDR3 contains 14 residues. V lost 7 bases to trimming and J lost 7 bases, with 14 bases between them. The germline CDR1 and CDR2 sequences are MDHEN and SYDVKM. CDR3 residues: CASKMGGPNSPLHF. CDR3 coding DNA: TGTGCCAGCAAGATGGGGGGACCGAATTCACCCCTCCACTTT.

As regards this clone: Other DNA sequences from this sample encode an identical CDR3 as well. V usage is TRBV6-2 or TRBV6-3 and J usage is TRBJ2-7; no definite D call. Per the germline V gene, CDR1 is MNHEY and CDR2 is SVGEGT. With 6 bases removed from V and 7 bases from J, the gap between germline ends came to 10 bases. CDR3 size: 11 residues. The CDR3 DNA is TGTGCCAGCAGCCACAGCTATGAGCAGTACTTC. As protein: CASSHSYEQYF.

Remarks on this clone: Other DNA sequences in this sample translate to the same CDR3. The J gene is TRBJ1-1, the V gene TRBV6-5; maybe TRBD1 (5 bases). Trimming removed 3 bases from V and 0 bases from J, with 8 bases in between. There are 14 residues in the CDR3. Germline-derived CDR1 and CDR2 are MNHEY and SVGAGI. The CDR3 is CASSYRGMNTEAFF. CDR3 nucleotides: TGTGCCAGCAGTTATAGGGGCATGAACACTGAAGCTTTCTTT.

CDR3 sequence (DNA): TGTGCCAGCAGTTTACTCCGGGTTGGGGCCCCTTTCTTT. This translates into CASSLLRVGAPFF. This sequence joins TRBV28 and TRBJ1-1; possible D gene TRBD1, 5 bases. Trimming stripped 2 bases from V and 12 bases from J, with 16 bases between. Germline V gene data show CDR1 as MDHEN and CDR2 as SYDVKM. There are 13 residues in the CDR3.

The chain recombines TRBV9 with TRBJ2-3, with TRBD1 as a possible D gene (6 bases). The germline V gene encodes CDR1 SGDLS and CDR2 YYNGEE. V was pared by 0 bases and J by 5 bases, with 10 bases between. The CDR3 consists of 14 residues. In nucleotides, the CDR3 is TGTGCCAGCAGCGTAGGAGGGGGTGGAGATACGCAGTATTTT. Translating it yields CASSVGGGGDTQYF.

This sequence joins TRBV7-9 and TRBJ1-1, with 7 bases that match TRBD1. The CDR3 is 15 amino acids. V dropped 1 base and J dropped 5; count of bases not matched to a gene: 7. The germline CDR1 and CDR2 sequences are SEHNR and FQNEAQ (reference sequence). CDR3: CASSLGGGLGTEAFF. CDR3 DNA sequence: TGTGCCAGCAGCTTAGGAGGGGGCCTGGGAACTGAAGCTTTCTTT. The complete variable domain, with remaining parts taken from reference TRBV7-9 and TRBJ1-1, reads DTGVSQNPRHKITKRGQNVTFRCDPISEHNRLYWYRQTLGQGPEFLTYFQNEAQLEKSRLLSDRFSAERPKGSFSTLEIQRTEQGDSAMYLCASSLGGGLGTEAFFGQGTRLTVV.

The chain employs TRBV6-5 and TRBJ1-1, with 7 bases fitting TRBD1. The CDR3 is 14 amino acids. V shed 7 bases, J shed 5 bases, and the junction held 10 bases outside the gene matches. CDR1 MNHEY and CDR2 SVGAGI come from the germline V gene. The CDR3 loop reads CASNKDRVGTEAFF. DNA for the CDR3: TGTGCCAGCAACAAAGACAGGGTAGGGACTGAAGCTTTCTTT.

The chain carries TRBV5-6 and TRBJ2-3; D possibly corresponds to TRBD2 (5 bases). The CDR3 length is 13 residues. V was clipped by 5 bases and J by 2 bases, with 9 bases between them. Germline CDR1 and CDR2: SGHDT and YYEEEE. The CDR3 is CASRRGNTDTQYF. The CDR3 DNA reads TGTGCCAGCAGGAGAGGGAACACAGATACGCAGTATTTT.

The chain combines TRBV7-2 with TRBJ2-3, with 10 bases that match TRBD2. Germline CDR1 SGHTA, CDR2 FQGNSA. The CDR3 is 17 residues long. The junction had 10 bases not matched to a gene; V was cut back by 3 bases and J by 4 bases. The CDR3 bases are TGTGCCAGCAGCTTCGAATTGACTAGCGGGTACTCAGATACGCAGTATTTT. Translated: CASSFELTSGYSDTQYF.

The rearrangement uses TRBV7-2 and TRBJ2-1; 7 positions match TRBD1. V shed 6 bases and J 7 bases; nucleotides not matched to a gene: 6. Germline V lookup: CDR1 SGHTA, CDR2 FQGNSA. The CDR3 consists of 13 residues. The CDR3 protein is CASSSQGSNEQFF. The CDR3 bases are TGTGCCAGCAGTTCACAGGGGTCGAATGAGCAGTTCTTC.

CDR3 sequence reads: CASSYSPGSGGYTF. Here the CDR3 DNA reads TGTGCCAGCAGTTACTCTCCAGGGTCAGGGGGCTACACCTTC. The chain employs TRBV6-5 and TRBJ1-2, with D tentatively TRBD1 (5 bases). Germline V gene data show CDR1 as MNHEY and CDR2 as SVGAGI. V lost 0 bases and J 8 bases, leaving 13 bases between the germline ends. The CDR3 covers 14 residues.